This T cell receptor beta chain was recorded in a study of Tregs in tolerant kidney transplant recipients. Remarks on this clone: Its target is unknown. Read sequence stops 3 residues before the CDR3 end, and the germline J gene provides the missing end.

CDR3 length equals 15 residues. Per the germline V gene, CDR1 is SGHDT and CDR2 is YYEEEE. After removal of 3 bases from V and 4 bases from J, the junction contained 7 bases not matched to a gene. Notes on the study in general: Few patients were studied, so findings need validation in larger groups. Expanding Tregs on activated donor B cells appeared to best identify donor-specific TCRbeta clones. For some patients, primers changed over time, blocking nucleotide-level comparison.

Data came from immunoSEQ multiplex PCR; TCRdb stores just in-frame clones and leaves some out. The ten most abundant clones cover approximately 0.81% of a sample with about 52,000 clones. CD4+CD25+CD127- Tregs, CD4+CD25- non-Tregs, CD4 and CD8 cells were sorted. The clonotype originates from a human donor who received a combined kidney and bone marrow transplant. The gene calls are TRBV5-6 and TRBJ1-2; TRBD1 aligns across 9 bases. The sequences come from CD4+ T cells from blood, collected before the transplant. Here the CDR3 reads CASSYKTGGLYGYTF. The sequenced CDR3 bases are TGTGCCAGCAGCTATAAAACAGGGGGCCTCTATGGC.